The 24 T cell receptor beta chains in this list originate from one sample, sequenced in a study of Ad26.COV2.S vaccination and SARS-CoV-2 variants. The method was immunoSEQ multiplex PCR; TCRdb's version includes in-frame clones alone and lacks a portion of them. Among hundreds of thousands of clones listed, roughly 90% were seen once. Treatment indicated: roughly 19 received Ad26.COV2.S at low or high dose, single or two shots; roughly 5 received placebo; per-sample allocation not given. Samples came from day 63 after the first vaccine or placebo injection. The input for sequencing was peripheral blood, taken in a trial of Ad26.COV2.S vaccine versus placebo. Receptors were obtained from a person between 18 and 65 years old who received the Ad26.COV2.S COVID-19 vaccine or a placebo.

The V call is TRBV6-5, the J call TRBJ1-4; the D is unclear. Germline V gene sequence: CDR1 MNHEY, CDR2 SVGAGI. The length of the CDR3 is 15 residues. The ends were cut back, 6 bases at V and 7 bases at J, with 18 bases in the middle. The CDR3 DNA follows: TGTGCCAGCAGCCTCCTCAAACTGCGACGTGAAAAACTGTTTTTT. Translating gives CASSLLKLRREKLFF.

The rearrangement uses TRBV4-3 and TRBJ2-5, with D tentatively TRBD1 (6 bases). Trimming pared 0 bases from V and 3 bases from J, leaving 11 bases between. CDR1 and CDR2 from the germline V gene are LGHNA and YSLEER. CDR3 length: 15 amino acids. This chain's CDR3 is CASSQDQAGEETQYF. CDR3 DNA: TGCGCCAGCAGCCAAGATCAGGCAGGGGAAGAGACCCAGTACTTC.

The V call is TRBV30, the J call TRBJ1-3; D is unresolved. The CDR3 length is 14 residues. CDR1 and CDR2 (germline): GTSNPN, SVGIG (reference sequence). Trimming removed 0 bases from V and 4 bases from J, with 10 bases in between. CDR3 sequence reads: CAWSVLATGNTIYF. DNA of the CDR3: TGTGCCTGGAGTGTGTTGGCGACCGGAAACACCATATATTTT.

The chain carries TRBV9 and TRBJ2-5; 9 nucleotides align to TRBD2. V lost 0 bases to trimming and J lost 1 base; unmatched junction nucleotides: 7. In germline, CDR1 is SGDLS, CDR2 YYNGEE. This CDR3 has 17 amino acids. The CDR3 here is CASSVVGTSLGQETQYF. Written as DNA, the CDR3 is TGTGCCAGCAGCGTAGTCGGGACTAGCTTGGGCCAAGAGACCCAGTACTTC.

V usage is TRBV25-1 and J usage is TRBJ2-6; D unclear. CDR3 length: 15 residues. Deletions cut 3 bases from V and 4 bases from J, with 10 bases between. Germline V lookup: CDR1 MGHDK, CDR2 SYGVNS. CDR3 DNA: TGTGCCAGCAGTGAGTCACCTTCCGGGGCCAACGTCCTGACTTTC. Amino acids: CASSESPSGANVLTF.

The chain carries TRBV27 and TRBJ1-1, with unresolved D. The CDR3 runs 14 residues. Deletions cut 0 bases from V and 1 base from J, with 6 bases between. The V gene's germline CDR1 is MNHEY and CDR2 SMNVEV (reference sequence). In DNA, the CDR3 is TGTGCCAGCAGTTTATCGAGCTGGAACACTGAAGCTTTCTTT. This encodes CASSLSSWNTEAFF.

The table lists this clone with a count of one. This rearrangement joins TRBV5-6 to TRBJ1-1; perhaps TRBD1 as D (5 bases). CDR3 length: 13 amino acids. The ends were cut back, 4 bases at V and 4 bases at J, with 11 bases in the middle. Germline values: CDR1 SGHDT, CDR2 YYEEEE. CDR3 nucleotides: TGTGCCAGCAGCACGGGGACCCCCACTGAAGCTTTCTTT. This translates into CASSTGTPTEAFF.

The gene calls are TRBV7-9 and TRBJ2-5, with 12 bases matching TRBD1. The germline V gene encodes CDR1 SEHNR and CDR2 FQNEAQ (reference sequence). The CDR3 consists of 15 residues. The V segment lost 5 bases and the J segment 5 bases; nucleotides outside the gene matches: 6. The CDR3 reads CASSPWDRGLETQYF. For the CDR3, the DNA is TGTGCCAGCAGCCCCTGGGACAGGGGGCTGGAGACCCAGTACTTC.

The genes are TRBV10-2 and TRBJ2-5, with 8 nucleotides matching TRBD2. The germline V gene encodes CDR1 WSHSY and CDR2 SAAADI. The CDR3 is made up of 16 amino acids. Trimming removed 3 bases from V and 5 bases from J; junction bases left unmatched: 11. CDR3 coding DNA: TGCGCCAGCAGTGACTTTGGAGCGGGAGTGCAGGAGACCCAGTACTTC. This sequence encodes CASSDFGAGVQETQYF.

The V call is TRBV7-2, the J call TRBJ1-1; perhaps TRBD1 as D (6 bases). The CDR3 contains 15 residues. CDR1 and CDR2 (germline): SGHTA, FQGNSA. V lost 1 base, J lost 6 bases, and 15 bases lay in between. The DNA of the CDR3 is TGTGCCAGCAGCTTAGGGGGGGGCCTAGGAGCTGAAGCTTTCTTT. Its protein is CASSLGGGLGAEAFF.

The J gene is TRBJ2-7, the V gene TRBV18; possible D gene TRBD1, 5 bases. Germline V gene sequence: CDR1 KGHSH, CDR2 LQKENI. V was shortened by 3 bases and J by 1 base, with 16 bases between the two germline ends. CDR3 length equals 16 residues. The CDR3: CASSPLVQGESYEQYF. The CDR3 region has the DNA TGTGCCAGCTCACCGTTAGTCCAGGGTGAATCCTACGAGCAGTACTTC.

The V call is TRBV4-3, the J call TRBJ2-3, with D perhaps matching TRBD1 or TRBD2 (5 bases each). Trimming stripped 1 base from V and 2 bases from J, with 13 bases between. The CDR3 has 16 residues. Germline assignment: CDR1 LGHNA and CDR2 YSLEER. The CDR3 protein is CASSQVGRDLTDTQYF. The CDR3 DNA reads TGCGCCAGCAGCCAAGTGGGCCGGGACCTCACAGATACGCAGTATTTT.

J is TRBJ2-3 and V is TRBV7-9; tentatively, D is TRBD1 (6 bases). Per the germline V gene, CDR1 is SEHNR and CDR2 is FQNEAQ (reference sequence). This CDR3 comprises 14 residues. V gave up 4 bases and J gave up 6 bases, with 14 bases separating them. The CDR3 sequence: CASSYTLRGDTQYF. In DNA form, the CDR3 reads TGTGCCAGCAGCTACACACTGAGGGGGGATACGCAGTATTTT.

The CDR3 here is CASSYDRENIQYF. CDR3 DNA sequence: TGTGCCAGCAGCTACGATCGGGAGAACATTCAGTACTTC. The J gene is TRBJ2-4, the V gene TRBV5-4; a weak D match, TRBD2 (6 bases). V was clipped by 3 bases and J by 7 bases, with 11 bases between them. CDR3 length: 13 amino acids. Germline CDR1 is SGHNT and CDR2 is YYREEE (reference sequence). Using reference TRBV5-4 and TRBJ2-4 for the parts outside the CDR3, the full variable domain is ETGVTQSPTHLIKTRGQQVTLRCSSQSGHNTVSWYQQALGQGPQFIFQYYREEENGRGNFPPRFSGLQFPNYSSELNVNALELDDSALYLCASSYDRENIQYFGAGTRLSVL.

The CDR3 nucleotides are TGTGCCAGCAGTTACTCGGGACATGACGGGTCCTACGAGCAGTACTTC. Protein: CASSYSGHDGSYEQYF. The chain employs TRBV6-5 and TRBJ2-7; the D gene is possibly TRBD1 (6 bases). V was pared by 0 bases and J by 1 base, with 13 bases between. The germline CDR1 and CDR2 sequences are MNHEY and SVGAGI. This CDR3 comprises 16 residues.

CDR3 residues: CASSALATNEKLFF. The CDR3 DNA follows: TGTGCCAGCAGTGCCCTGGCAACTAATGAAAAACTGTTTTTT. This rearrangement joins TRBV5-5 to TRBJ1-4, with no clear D. Trimming left V 5 bases short and J 0 bases short, with 8 bases between. Germline CDR1 and CDR2: SGHKS and YYEKEE (reference sequence). This CDR3 region has 14 residues.

In its sample, this clone was seen once. CDR3 protein: CASSYSANEQFF. CDR3 DNA: TGTGCCAGCAGTTACTCAGCCAATGAGCAGTTCTTC. The chain carries TRBV6-2 or TRBV6-3 and TRBJ2-1; D is uncertain. CDR1 and CDR2 from the germline V gene are MNHEY and SVGEGT. Trimming removed 0 bases at V and 6 bases at J, with 3 bases between. The CDR3 totals 12 residues.

This chain uses TRBV2 with TRBJ2-2; TRBD2 agrees at 16 bases. V lost 9 bases, J lost 1 base, and 5 bases stayed unmatched. Germline V gene data show CDR1 as SNHLY and CDR2 as FYNNEI. The CDR3 loop spans 17 amino acids. The CDR3 protein is CARQGLAGGRNTGELFF. The DNA for the CDR3 is TGTGCCAGACAGGGACTAGCGGGGGGGCGGAACACCGGGGAGCTGTTTTTT.

This chain joins TRBV4-1 and TRBJ2-7; 9 bases match TRBD1. Germline CDR1 and CDR2: MGHRA and YSYEKL. Trimming removed 4 bases from V and 6 bases from J; junction bases left unmatched: 4. The CDR3 consists of 13 residues. The CDR3 bases are TGCGCCAGCAGCCCGGACAGGGGACTCGAGCAGTACTTC. It specifies CASSPDRGLEQYF.

The chain recombines TRBV5-4 with TRBJ2-1, with TRBD2 identical over 11 bases. The CDR3 covers 16 residues. The germline CDR1 and CDR2 sequences are SGHNT and YYREEE (reference sequence). V shed 6 bases, J shed 3 bases, and the junction held 8 bases outside the gene matches. CDR3 in amino acids: CASTPGGTSGYNEQFF. For the CDR3, the DNA is TGTGCCAGCACCCCAGGTGGGACTAGCGGCTACAATGAGCAGTTCTTC.

The chain is built from TRBV5-1 and TRBJ1-6; TRBD1 might be the D (6 bases). The germline V and J ends were trimmed by 4 bases and 8 bases, with 13 bases remaining between them. In germline, CDR1 is SGHRS, CDR2 YFSETQ. The CDR3 sequence is 14 residues long. The CDR3 protein is CASSAGQLDSPLHF. CDR3 nucleotide sequence: TGCGCCAGCAGCGCCGGACAGCTTGATTCACCCCTCCACTTT.

The chain employs TRBV7-9 and TRBJ1-1; D remains unclear. V lost 1 base, J lost 1 base, and 7 bases lay in between. The CDR3 loop spans 14 amino acids. Germline V CDR1 and CDR2: SEHNR, FQNEAQ (reference sequence). CDR3 sequence: CASSLDQSNTEAFF. DNA for the CDR3: TGTGCCAGCAGCTTAGACCAGTCGAACACTGAAGCTTTCTTT.

V usage is TRBV11-2 and J usage is TRBJ2-2; D is ambiguous. Germline loops: CDR1 SGHAT, CDR2 FQNNGV. This CDR3 has 12 amino acids. With 3 bases removed from V and 4 bases from J, the gap between germline ends came to 3 bases. CDR3 amino acids: CASSFVTGELFF. The CDR3 nucleotides read TGTGCCAGCAGCTTCGTCACCGGGGAGCTGTTTTTT.

The chain joins TRBV30 to TRBJ1-6; possible D gene TRBD1, 5 bases. Germline CDR1 and CDR2: GTSNPN and SVGIG (reference sequence). The CDR3 extends over 15 amino acids. Trimming removed 3 bases from V and 7 bases from J, with 16 bases in between. The CDR3 region has the DNA TGTGCCTGGAGGGAGAAGGGACTTCGGAATTCACCCCTCCACTTT. Its translation is CAWREKGLRNSPLHF.